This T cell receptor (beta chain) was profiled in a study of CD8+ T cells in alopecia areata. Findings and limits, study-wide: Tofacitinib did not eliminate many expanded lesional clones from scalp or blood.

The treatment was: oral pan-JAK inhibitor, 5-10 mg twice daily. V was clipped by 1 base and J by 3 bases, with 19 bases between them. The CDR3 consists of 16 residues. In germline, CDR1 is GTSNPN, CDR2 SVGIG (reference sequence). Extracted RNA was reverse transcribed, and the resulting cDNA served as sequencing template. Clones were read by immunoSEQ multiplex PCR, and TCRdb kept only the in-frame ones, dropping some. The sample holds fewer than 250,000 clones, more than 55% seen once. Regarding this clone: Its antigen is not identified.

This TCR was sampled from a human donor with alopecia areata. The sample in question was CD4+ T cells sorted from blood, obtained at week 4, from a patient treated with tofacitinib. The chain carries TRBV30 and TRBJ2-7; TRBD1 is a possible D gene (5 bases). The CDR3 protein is CAWSAGEGALDYEQYF. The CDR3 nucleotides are TGTGCCTGGAGTGCAGGTGAAGGGGCGCTGGACTACGAGCAGTACTTC.